A single sample gave rise to the 27 T cell receptor beta chains below, sequenced in a study of blood T cell repertoires in COVID-19. Data came from immunoSEQ multiplex PCR; TCRdb stores just in-frame clones and leaves some out. Among about 120,000 clones listed, about 89% were seen once. Sequenced sample: peripheral blood. These receptors were obtained from an older woman with acute or convalescent COVID-19.

V and J are TRBV11-3 and TRBJ2-1; 11 nucleotides line up with TRBD1. Per germline, CDR1 SGHNT and CDR2 YENEEA. V lost 9 bases to trimming and J lost 9 bases; unmatched junction nucleotides: 10. CDR3 size: 14 residues. The CDR3 region has the DNA TGTGCCAGTAGGGGGACAGGGGGTAACGGTGAGCAGTTCTTC. Its protein product is CASRGTGGNGEQFF.

This chain joins TRBV28 and TRBJ2-7, with a tentative D call TRBD2 (6 bases). Trimming took off 9 bases at V and 1 base at J, with 13 bases between the two ends. Germline CDR1 and CDR2: MDHEN and SYDVKM. There are 13 residues in the CDR3. CDR3 DNA sequence: TGTGCCAGTCAGGGCGGGAATTCCTACGAGCAGTACTTC. Its protein product is CASQGGNSYEQYF.

The V gene is TRBV2, the J gene TRBJ2-3; 12 bases map to TRBD1. This CDR3 is 15 amino acids long. In germline, CDR1 is SNHLY, CDR2 FYNNEI. J lost 4 bases, V lost 4 bases, and 3 bases had no gene match. In nucleotides, the CDR3 is TGTGCCAGCAGTGGGGACAGGGGGCCTCCAGATACGCAGTATTTT. Amino acids: CASSGDRGPPDTQYF.

The CDR3 loop is CASSLGGVGQPQHF. CDR3 coding DNA: TGTGCCAGCAGCTTGGGGGGGGTCGGGCAGCCCCAGCATTTT. This rearrangement joins TRBV27 to TRBJ1-5; D is possibly TRBD1 (5 bases). Germline CDR1 and CDR2: MNHEY and SMNVEV (reference sequence). V lost 6 bases, J lost 7 bases, and 16 bases lay in between. This CDR3 is 14 amino acids long.

This sequence joins TRBV24-1 and TRBJ1-1; no firm D call. The CDR3 extends over 14 amino acids. V was cut by 7 bases and J by 5 bases, with 16 bases left in between. CDR1 is KGHDR, CDR2 SFDVKD, per germline. The CDR3 is CATSPADPGTEAFF. The DNA for the CDR3 is TGTGCCACCAGCCCAGCCGACCCGGGGACTGAAGCTTTCTTT.

This chain uses TRBV10-3 with TRBJ2-3, with 9 bases lining up with TRBD1. The CDR3 has 16 residues. Germline loops: CDR1 ENHRY, CDR2 SYGVKD. Germline trimming cut 5 bases from V and 5 bases from J; bases unmatched to any gene: 11. The CDR3 DNA reads TGTGCCATCAGTACAAATACAGGGGGCGAGGAAGATACGCAGTATTTT. Its translation: CAISTNTGGEEDTQYF.

The chain recombines TRBV5-5 with TRBJ1-2, with TRBD1 matching 7 bases. J was trimmed by 2 bases and V by 3 bases; bases with no gene match: 10. There are 16 residues in the CDR3. The germline V gene encodes CDR1 SGHKS and CDR2 YYEKEE (reference sequence). CDR3 loop: CASSSPGTEINYGYTF. The CDR3 DNA reads as TGTGCCAGCAGCTCACCCGGGACAGAGATAAACTATGGCTACACCTTC.

This chain connects TRBV4-1 to TRBJ1-2; D gene ambiguous. The V gene's germline CDR1 is MGHRA and CDR2 YSYEKL. The CDR3 length is 15 residues. The V gene lost 3 bases and the J gene lost 4 bases, with 15 bases spanning the gap. CDR3 protein: CASSHSPNSGYGYTF. The CDR3 nucleotides are TGCGCCAGCAGCCATTCGCCGAACTCGGGCTATGGCTACACCTTC.

V usage is TRBV29-1 and J usage is TRBJ1-5; D gene unclear. CDR3 length equals 13 residues. Germline values: CDR1 SQVTM, CDR2 ANQGSEA. Trimming removed 4 bases at V and 0 bases at J, with 7 bases between. The CDR3 nucleotides are TGCAGCGTTGCCCCGGGTAGCAATCAGCCCCAGCATTTT. This translates into CSVAPGSNQPQHF.

This CDR3 reads CAIQGGDGEQYF. CDR3 nucleotides: TGTGCCATCCAAGGTGGAGATGGCGAGCAGTACTTC. The chain joins TRBV28 to TRBJ2-7; no firm D call. Germline V gives CDR1 MDHEN, CDR2 SYDVKM. The V end lost 10 bases, the J end lost 6 bases, and 16 bases lay between the germline ends. The CDR3 totals 12 residues.

J is TRBJ2-7 and V is TRBV28; 12 bases match TRBD2. The junction had 6 bases not matched to a gene; V was cut back by 5 bases and J by 4 bases. The CDR3 totals 15 residues. In germline, CDR1 is MDHEN, CDR2 SYDVKM. The CDR3 spells CASSKRTSGEYEQYF. As DNA, the CDR3 is TGTGCCAGCAGTAAAAGGACTAGCGGGGAGTACGAGCAGTACTTC.

A remark on this clone: Other DNA sequences in the sample encode the same CDR3. The chain uses TRBV19 and TRBJ2-7, with 7 bases matching TRBD1. Looked up from germline, CDR1 is LNHDA and CDR2 is SQIVND (reference sequence). J gave up 0 bases and V 8 bases, and 1 base lay outside the gene matches. The CDR3 has 12 residues. CDR3 residues: CASGDSSYEQYF. As DNA, the CDR3 is TGTGCCAGTGGGGACAGCTCCTACGAGCAGTACTTC. The full variable domain, in which reference TRBV19 and TRBJ2-7 provide the parts outside the CDR3, is DGGITQSPKYLFRKEGQNVTLSCEQNLNHDAMYWYRQDPGQGLRLIYYSQIVNDFQKGDIAEGYSVSREKKESFPLTVTSAQKNPTAFYLCASGDSSYEQYFGPGTRLTVT.

The chain joins TRBV19 to TRBJ1-1, with D hard to call. V was cut by 10 bases and J by 4 bases, with 22 bases left in between. The CDR3 is made up of 15 amino acids. Germline values: CDR1 LNHDA, CDR2 SQIVND (reference sequence). This CDR3 is CATKGWTIGSTEAFF. The CDR3 DNA reads as TGTGCCACTAAAGGTTGGACGATAGGGAGCACTGAAGCTTTCTTT.

The chain carries TRBV6-5 and TRBJ2-5; 7 bases match TRBD1. The CDR3 is made up of 13 amino acids. CDR1 is MNHEY and CDR2 is SVGAGI in the germline V gene. The J segment lost 5 bases and the V segment lost 5 bases, leaving 5 bases of the junction unmatched. The CDR3 region has the DNA TGTGCCAGCAGTAAACAGGGGACGGAGACCCAGTACTTC. This translates into CASSKQGTETQYF.

The rearrangement uses TRBV5-1 and TRBJ1-1; possible D gene TRBD1, 5 bases. The CDR3 sequence is 15 residues long. The V gene's germline CDR1 is SGHRS and CDR2 YFSETQ. The ends were cut back, 4 bases at V and 5 bases at J, with 18 bases in the middle. The chain's CDR3 is CASSLPQGMGTEAFF. The CDR3 DNA reads as TGCGCCAGCAGCCTACCTCAGGGTATGGGGACTGAAGCTTTCTTT.

The genes are TRBV9 and TRBJ2-5; D is perhaps TRBD1 (7 bases). Germline assignment: CDR1 SGDLS and CDR2 YYNGEE. Trimming pared 0 bases from V and 4 bases from J, leaving 13 bases between. This CDR3 is built from 15 residues. CDR3 nucleotide sequence: TGTGCCAGCAGCGTAGAAGGGCAGGGGGGAGAGACCCAGTACTTC. It codes for CASSVEGQGGETQYF. Complete variable domain (other parts from reference TRBV9 and TRBJ2-5): DSGVTQTPKHLITATGQRVTLRCSPRSGDLSVYWYQQSLDQGLQFLIQYYNGEERAKGNILERFSAQQFPDLHSELNLSSLELGDSALYFCASSVEGQGGETQYFGPGTRLLVL.

V gene TRBV6-5 combines with J gene TRBJ2-1; 7 nucleotides line up with TRBD1. The junction had 6 bases not matched to a gene; V was cut back by 7 bases and J by 6 bases. The CDR3 covers 13 residues. CDR1 MNHEY and CDR2 SVGAGI come from the germline V gene. The DNA for the CDR3 is TGTGCCAGCAATCCGACAGGGATCAATGAGCAGTTCTTC. Amino acid sequence: CASNPTGINEQFF.

The chain combines TRBV1 with TRBJ1-3; TRBD1 is the table's D call, not checked against the DNA. TRBV1 is deemed a pseudogene. CDR3 size: 20 residues. CDR3 sequence (DNA): TGCACCAGCAGCCACTGCGCCCGCGTGCGCGTCAGGGGAGCTGGAAACACCATATATTTT. Amino acids: CTSSHCARVRVRGAGNTIYF.

This clone was found once. This chain's CDR3 is CASSLGLANYGYTF. The CDR3 DNA reads as TGTGCCAGCAGCTTAGGGCTTGCTAACTATGGCTACACCTTC. The gene calls are TRBV7-9 and TRBJ1-2; D is uncertain. The germline CDR1 and CDR2 sequences are SEHNR and FQNEAQ (reference sequence). Trimming took off 1 base at V and 0 bases at J, with 6 bases between the two ends. The CDR3 extends over 14 amino acids.

This clone was detected once. The gene calls are TRBV27 and TRBJ1-4, with no clear D. There are 14 residues in the CDR3. The V end lost 3 bases, the J end lost 5 bases, and 10 bases lay between the germline ends. The germline CDR1 and CDR2 sequences are MNHEY and SMNVEV (reference sequence). CDR3 nucleotide sequence: TGTGCCAGCAGTTTCGAGGGTCGGAATGAAAAACTGTTTTTT. The encoded protein is CASSFEGRNEKLFF.

This clone was picked up a small number of times. The chain joins TRBV18 to TRBJ2-7, with 8 bases fitting TRBD1. The V segment lost 3 bases and the J segment 3 bases; nucleotides outside the gene matches: 4. Germline CDR1 KGHSH, CDR2 LQKENI. The CDR3 is 14 amino acids. The CDR3 nucleotides read TGTGCCAGCTCACCCGGACAGGGCATCTACGAGCAGTACTTC. This translates into CASSPGQGIYEQYF.

This clone came up once. This chain links TRBV5-1 with TRBJ2-1; 9 nucleotides agree with TRBD1. The V gene end was trimmed by 4 bases and the J gene end by 2 bases; junction bases not matched to a gene: 4. The CDR3 covers 15 residues. The germline gives CDR1 SGHRS, CDR2 YFSETQ. CDR3 loop: CASSLGQGPYNEQFF. CDR3 coding DNA: TGCGCCAGCAGCCTCGGACAGGGGCCCTACAATGAGCAGTTCTTC. The whole variable domain, filled in from reference TRBV5-1 and TRBJ2-1, reads KAGVTQTPRYLIKTRGQQVTLSCSPISGHRSVSWYQQTPGQGLQFLFEYFSETQRNKGNFPGRFSGRQFSNSRSEMNVSTLELGDSALYLCASSLGQGPYNEQFFGPGTRLTVL.

The chain carries TRBV24-1 and TRBJ1-4; no clear D. The CDR3 is 13 amino acids. V was pared by 3 bases and J by 7 bases, with 8 bases between. The germline CDR1 and CDR2 sequences are KGHDR and SFDVKD. CDR3 sequence reads: CATSDSTSEKLFF. The CDR3 nucleotides read TGTGCCACCAGTGATAGTACAAGTGAAAAACTGTTTTTT.

This chain joins TRBV19 and TRBJ2-7; no reliable D call. In germline, CDR1 is LNHDA, CDR2 SQIVND (reference sequence). V dropped 3 bases and J dropped 0 bases, with 9 bases sitting between them. This CDR3 has 14 amino acids. CDR3 nucleotide sequence: TGTGCCAGTAGTATGGCAGCGAGCTCCTACGAGCAGTACTTC. Translated, it gives CASSMAASSYEQYF.

This CDR3 is CASSSRQVWYEKLFF. CDR3 coding DNA: TGTGCCAGCAGTTCCAGACAGGTCTGGTATGAAAAACTGTTTTTT. The chain employs TRBV5-6 and TRBJ1-4; perhaps TRBD1 as D (6 bases). CDR1 and CDR2 from the germline V gene are SGHDT and YYEEEE. The CDR3 is made up of 15 amino acids. Trimming pared 5 bases from V and 6 bases from J, leaving 17 bases between.

This chain connects TRBV5-1 to TRBJ2-1; weak D call: TRBD1 (6 bases). The V gene lost 4 bases and the J gene lost 10 bases, with 9 bases spanning the gap. Germline V gene lookup returns CDR1 SGHRS and CDR2 YFSETQ. The CDR3 is 11 residues long. The CDR3, as DNA: TGCGCCAGCAGCGCCAGGGGAGAGCAGTTCTTC. Amino acid sequence: CASSARGEQFF.

V usage is TRBV4-1 and J usage is TRBJ1-4; TRBD1 aligns across 10 bases. The germline V gene encodes CDR1 MGHRA and CDR2 YSYEKL. V was clipped by 0 bases and J by 4 bases; unmatched bases: 11. The CDR3 loop spans 19 amino acids. The CDR3 sequence is CASSQDPGAGTGVNEKLFF. CDR3 DNA sequence: TGCGCCAGCAGCCAAGATCCTGGGGCCGGGACAGGGGTTAATGAAAAACTGTTTTTT.